This TCR beta chain came from a study of blood T cell repertoires in COVID-19. Study-wide background: Acute and convalescent COVID-19 specimens originated in the United States, Italy and Spain. In each case, the material was cDNA or gDNA derived from T cells, B-cell-depleted T cells, or PBMCs.

The CDR3 is 15 residues long. Trimming cost V 3 bases and J 1 base; bases outside gene matches: 4. Germline assignment: CDR1 LNHDA and CDR2 SQIVND (reference sequence). Per the study methods: How many nucleated cells were present was estimated from reference gene primer amplification. TCRdb keeps only in-frame clones here, not all; method: immunoSEQ multiplex PCR. That table furnishes V, J and clone size, whereas the DNA furnished D and trimming. The table lists approximately 340,000 clones, 65% to 85% of them singletons. The sequencing input was peripheral blood. This chain uses TRBV19 with TRBJ2-5; 8 bases line up with TRBD2. The receptor was derived from a man younger than 45 with active or convalescent COVID-19. CDR3 bases: TGTGCCAGTAGTATTAACGGGAGGGTCCAAGAGACCCAGTACTTC. Translating it yields CASSINGRVQETQYF.